In its sample, the clone carrying this T cell receptor (beta chain) was seen many times. The source of the sample is a study of response to subunit inactivated influenza vaccine. TCRdb independently ran MiXCR on the RT-PCR reads; one entry per CDR3 protein. The sample records around 760,000 distinct CDR3 sequences, approximately 14% being singletons. Sequences were derived from PBMCs from blood, sampled less than 15 days before vaccination. This TCR derives from a man aged 45 to 65 who received an inactivated influenza vaccine.

DNA for the CDR3: TGCAGCGTTGCCCCGATCGTCTCCTACAATGAGCAGTTCTTC. Translated, it gives CSVAPIVSYNEQFF. The chain joins TRBV29-1 to TRBJ2-1; D is uncertain. CDR1 SQVTM and CDR2 ANQGSEA come from the germline V gene. The CDR3 loop spans 14 amino acids. V lost 4 bases, J lost 0 bases, and 10 bases lay in between.